This TCR beta chain is drawn from a study of blood T cell repertoires in COVID-19 (dated by TCRdb to 2018 to 2021). For the wider study: The collaborator samples originated in the United States, Italy and Spain and spanned the acute and convalescent phases of COVID-19. The prospective study material was composed of cDNA or gDNA derived from T cells, B-cell-depleted T cells, or PBMCs. The dataset comprised deeply sampled blood TCRbeta repertoires from subjects exposed to, actively infected with, or recovered from COVID-19. A freely available public database, intended as a resource for researchers studying the immune response to SARS-CoV-2, is where the repertoires were released. Samples were obtained from the ongoing ImmuneRACE study (first 160 participants) and from 1,000 to 1,500 subjects provided by 6 global collaborators. The sample metadata nearly always contained a de-identified subject ID, COVID-19 status, age in years and sex. Where available, HLA class I and class II types were taken from metadata supplied by the sample provider and were not determined by assay-based typing. Points the paper makes about the study in general: The quantity of clinical and demographic metadata differed by source and by participant and was supplied without curation.

Each collaborating institution followed its own protocols to collect whole blood in K2EDTA tubes. For TCRbeta analysis, collaborators shipped samples in one of three forms: frozen whole blood, isolated PBMCs, or DNA extracted from either of those sample types. For this clone: Which antigen it targets is not known. Per-nucleotide qualities are absent, and no much larger clonotype sits a single base away.

V sheds 3 bases and J sheds 3 bases, leaving 9 bases between their ends. The germline V gene yields KGHSH for CDR1 and LQKENI for CDR2. From its cysteine to its phenylalanine, the CDR3 spans 13 amino acids. Only the CDR3 portion is preserved as DNA: 39 bases, with reading frame beginning at the first base. The immunoSEQ Assay, a bias-controlled multiplex PCR, was used to amplify TCRbeta CDR3 regions from genomic DNA. In the authors' own workflow: Within the assay, amplification of reference gene primers was used to estimate how many nucleated cells each sample contained. To quantify the absolute abundance of each unique TCRbeta CDR3 rearrangement, sequence reads were collapsed and filtered. For each sample, productive Simpson clonality was calculated by taking the square root of Simpson's diversity index across productive rearrangements. In TCRdb, the immuneACCESS table is reduced to in-frame sequences with V and J assigned. These tables do not hold every clone; where another copy was compared, an unresolved V gene accounts for under half, and the others remain unexplained. D and trimming were read from the DNA, whereas the V and J calls and clone size are those reported in that table. The sample includes 55,000 to 75,000 clones, with 82% observed a single time. The ten largest clones take up more than 15% of the sample.

Input material: peripheral blood. The sequence was collected from a man at least 80 years old with active COVID-19. The chain uses TRBV18 and TRBJ2-7, with TRBD2 perhaps the D gene, on 6 matching bases. CDR3 protein: CASSPRDFYEQYF. The nucleotide sequence is given as TGTGCCAGCTCACCTCGGGACTTCTACGAGCAGTACTTC.